The T cell receptor (beta chain) described here comes from a study of blood T cells in healthy people across ages. A second PCR of 7 to 11 cycles used a sample-barcoded 5' primer and a J-beta primer mix. A template-switch adaptor containing 12 random nucleotides labeled each cDNA molecule. TCRdb reanalysed the 5' RACE reads using MiXCR and keeps one entry per CDR3 protein. The sample yields 600,000 or so distinct CDR3 sequences, 20% to 25% seen once. Sequencing used blood. The origin of this receptor is a man between 65 and 85 years old in good health.

The DNA for the CDR3 is TGTGCCAGCAGGGGACAGGCGGGTGAGCAGTTCTTC. Amino acid sequence: CASRGQAGEQFF. V usage is TRBV14 and J usage is TRBJ2-1, with 8 bases identical to TRBD1. Per the germline V gene, CDR1 is SGHDN and CDR2 is FVKESK. Losses at the gene ends were 6 bases for V and 9 bases for J; bases not matched to a gene: 4. The CDR3 extends over 12 amino acids. Full variable domain (outside the CDR3, taken from reference TRBV14 and TRBJ2-1): EAGVTQFPSHSVIEKGQTVTLRCDPISGHDNLYWYRRVMGKEIKFLLHFVKESKQDESGMPNNRFLAERTGGTYSTLKVQPAELEDSGVYFCASRGQAGEQFFGPGTRLTVL.